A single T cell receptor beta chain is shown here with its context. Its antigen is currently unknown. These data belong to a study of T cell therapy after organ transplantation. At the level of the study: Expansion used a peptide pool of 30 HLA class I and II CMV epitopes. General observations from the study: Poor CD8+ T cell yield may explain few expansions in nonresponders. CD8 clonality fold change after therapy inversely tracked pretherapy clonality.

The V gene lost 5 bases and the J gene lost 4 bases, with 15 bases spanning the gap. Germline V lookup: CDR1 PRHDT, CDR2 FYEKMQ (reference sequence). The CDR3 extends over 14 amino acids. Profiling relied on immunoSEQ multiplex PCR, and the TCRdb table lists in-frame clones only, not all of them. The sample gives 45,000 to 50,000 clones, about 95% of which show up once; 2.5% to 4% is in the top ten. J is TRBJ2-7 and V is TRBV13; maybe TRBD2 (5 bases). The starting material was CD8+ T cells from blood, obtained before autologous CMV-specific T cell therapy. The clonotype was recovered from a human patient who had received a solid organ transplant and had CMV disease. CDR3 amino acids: CASSERAVPYEQYF. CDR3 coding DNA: TGTGCCAGCAGCGAGAGGGCCGTTCCTTACGAGCAGTACTTC.